Below, 32 T cell receptor beta chains from the same sample are listed, as sequenced in a study of blood T cell repertoires in COVID-19. The data were produced by immunoSEQ multiplex PCR, yet TCRdb's version contains in-frame clones alone and is incomplete. The sample carries roughly 280,000 clones, about 85% recorded once. The sequenced material came from peripheral blood. The source of these receptors is a woman aged 45-65 years who had recovered from COVID-19.

J is TRBJ2-5 and V is TRBV6-5, with TRBD1 matching over 9 bases. The CDR3 length is 14 residues. Germline loops: CDR1 MNHEY, CDR2 SVGAGI. J lost 6 bases, V lost 4 bases, and 6 bases had no gene match. CDR3 sequence (DNA): TGTGCCAGCAGTTTGGGACAGGGTACGAAGACCCAGTACTTC. Its protein product is CASSLGQGTKTQYF.

This clone was found once. V usage is TRBV7-8 and J usage is TRBJ1-5, with 8 bases identical to TRBD1. This CDR3 has 15 residues. Germline V gives CDR1 SGHVS, CDR2 FQNEAQ. The ends lost 5 bases at V and 5 bases at J; junction bases unmatched: 8. CDR3 DNA: TGTGCCAGCAGCCGAGGGACAGGCAGTCATCAGCCCCAGCATTTT. Translation gives CASSRGTGSHQPQHF.

V is TRBV6-6 and J is TRBJ2-1, with 7 bases fitting TRBD2. V lost 4 bases, J lost 1 base, and 4 bases stayed unmatched. This CDR3 spans 15 amino acids. Per germline, CDR1 MNHNY and CDR2 SVGAGI (reference sequence). The CDR3 loop reads CASSFTSESYNEQFF. CDR3 DNA sequence: TGTGCCAGCAGTTTCACTAGCGAGTCCTACAATGAGCAGTTCTTC.

The V gene is TRBV2, the J gene TRBJ2-3; 7 nucleotides align to TRBD1. This CDR3 has 16 residues. Unmatched junction bases numbered 6, after V lost 1 base and J lost 2 bases. Per germline, CDR1 SNHLY and CDR2 FYNNEI. CDR3 coding DNA: TGTGCCAGCAGTGAAGTTGACAGGGTCATCACAGATACGCAGTATTTT. Its protein is CASSEVDRVITDTQYF.

This clone came up a few times. This chain connects TRBV2 to TRBJ1-2; a weak D match, TRBD1 (5 bases). CDR3 size: 14 residues. Germline loops: CDR1 SNHLY, CDR2 FYNNEI. Trimming removed 3 bases from V and 8 bases from J, with 16 bases in between. The CDR3 reads CASSESLSQGGYTF. CDR3 in DNA: TGTGCCAGCAGTGAGAGCCTCTCCCAGGGAGGCTACACCTTC.

This clone has just a few counts. The V gene is TRBV11-3, the J gene TRBJ2-7; 11 nucleotides match TRBD2. Trimming cost V 1 base and J 6 bases; bases outside gene matches: 14. The CDR3 runs to 18 residues. Per the germline V gene, CDR1 is SGHNT and CDR2 is YENEEA. CDR3 nucleotides: TGTGCCAGCAGCTTAGGGCTAGCGGGGGGAAAGATCCTGTGCGAGCAGTACTTC. It translates to CASSLGLAGGKILCEQYF.

The chain carries TRBV2 and TRBJ1-5; a weak D match, TRBD1 (6 bases). V lost 5 bases and J lost 0, with 11 bases in between. From germline, CDR1 is SNHLY and CDR2 FYNNEI. The CDR3 extends over 15 amino acids. CDR3 nucleotides: TGTGCCAGCAGTTTACAGGGAAGTAGCAATCAGCCCCAGCATTTT. It codes for CASSLQGSSNQPQHF.

V gene TRBV7-9 combines with J gene TRBJ2-1, with D hard to call. This CDR3 has 13 residues. Trimming shortened V by 5 bases and J by 8 bases, and 13 bases separated the two germline ends. The germline CDR1 and CDR2 sequences are SEHNR and FQNEAQ (reference sequence). As DNA, the CDR3 is TGTGCCAGCAGCCCCGTGGGCAGACATGAGCAGTTCTTC. Amino acid sequence: CASSPVGRHEQFF.

The chain combines TRBV9 with TRBJ1-5; D perhaps matches TRBD1 (5 bases). The CDR3 covers 13 residues. Germline lookup yields CDR1 SGDLS and CDR2 YYNGEE. The ends were cut back, 8 bases at V and 7 bases at J, with 16 bases in the middle. The CDR3 protein is CARDGGDGQPQHF. In DNA, the CDR3 is TGTGCCAGAGACGGAGGGGACGGCCAGCCCCAGCATTTT. Based on the CDR3 plus reference TRBV9 and TRBJ1-5, the full variable domain is DSGVTQTPKHLITATGQRVTLRCSPRSGDLSVYWYQQSLDQGLQFLIQYYNGEERAKGNILERFSAQQFPDLHSELNLSSLELGDSALYFCARDGGDGQPQHFGDGTRLSIL.

The J gene is TRBJ2-1, the V gene TRBV19; TRBD2 agrees at 8 bases. The germline gives CDR1 LNHDA, CDR2 SQIVND (reference sequence). V dropped 5 bases and J dropped 2; count of bases not matched to a gene: 5. This CDR3 contains 15 residues. The chain's CDR3 is CASSASGSPYNEQFF. CDR3 in DNA: TGTGCCAGTAGTGCTAGCGGGTCCCCCTACAATGAGCAGTTCTTC.

The CDR3: CASSVGLAGGKETQYF. The CDR3 DNA reads TGTGCCAGCAGCGTGGGACTAGCGGGGGGGAAAGAGACCCAGTACTTC. The rearrangement uses TRBV5-4 and TRBJ2-5, with 16 bases lining up with TRBD2. V was pared by 4 bases and J by 3 bases, with 3 bases of the junction left unmatched. The length of the CDR3 is 16 residues. Germline V lookup: CDR1 SGHNT, CDR2 YYREEE (reference sequence).

This sequence joins TRBV3-1 (or the pseudogene TRBV3-2) and TRBJ2-2; 7 bases line up with TRBD2. CDR3 size: 15 residues. Germline V gene data show CDR1 as LGHDT and CDR2 as YNNKEL (reference sequence). V shed 4 bases, J shed 6 bases, and the junction held 8 bases outside the gene matches. The CDR3 region has the DNA TGTGCCAGCAGCCTTATGGGCGGGGGAGCCGGGGAGCTGTTTTTT. Residues: CASSLMGGGAGELFF.

Worth noting for this clone: Other DNA sequences in this sample translate to the same CDR3. The chain is built from TRBV7-2 and TRBJ1-6, with D tentatively TRBD1 (5 bases). The germline V gene has CDR1 SGHTA and CDR2 FQGNSA. The CDR3 covers 14 residues. The V end was cut by 2 bases, the J end by 6 bases, with 8 bases between. CDR3: CASSLRGSNSPLHF. As DNA, the CDR3 is TGTGCCAGCAGCTTAAGGGGAAGTAATTCACCCCTCCACTTT.

The chain joins TRBV23-1 to TRBJ2-7, with D maybe TRBD2 (6 bases). TRBV23-1 is an open reading frame, and its role is uncertain. CDR3 length: 16 residues. Trimming left V 0 bases short and J 0 bases short, with 12 bases between. The CDR3 protein is CASSQSSPGDSYEQYF. The DNA of the CDR3 is TGCGCCAGCAGTCAATCTTCTCCGGGGGACTCCTACGAGCAGTACTTC.

Comment on this clone: The sample contains more than one DNA sequence encoding this CDR3. The chain couples TRBV5-6 to TRBJ2-3, with 10 bases lining up with TRBD1. V shed 0 bases, J shed 5 bases, and the junction held 3 bases outside the gene matches. Germline V gene sequence: CDR1 SGHDT, CDR2 YYEEEE. The CDR3 contains 15 residues. The CDR3: CASSLGGQGIDTQYF. In DNA form, the CDR3 reads TGTGCCAGCAGCTTGGGGGGACAGGGGATAGATACGCAGTATTTT.

The V gene is TRBV3-1 (or the pseudogene TRBV3-2), the J gene TRBJ2-1; unclear D gene. The CDR3 totals 14 residues. V shed 0 bases and J shed 7 bases, with 10 bases lying between them. The germline V gene has CDR1 LGHDT and CDR2 YNNKEL (reference sequence). The CDR3 region is CASSQDLVVNEQFF. CDR3 DNA sequence: TGTGCCAGCAGCCAAGATCTAGTTGTAAATGAGCAGTTCTTC.

This clone was observed a few times. Other nucleotide sequences in the sample specify the same CDR3. The V gene is TRBV6-5, the J gene TRBJ1-5, with D unresolved. The CDR3 loop spans 15 amino acids. V lost 6 bases to trimming and J lost 0 bases, with 12 bases between them. Looked up from germline, CDR1 is MNHEY and CDR2 is SVGAGI. The CDR3 is CASRIRVYSNQPQHF. For the CDR3, the DNA is TGTGCCAGCAGAATCCGGGTGTATAGCAATCAGCCCCAGCATTTT.

The genes are TRBV7-2 and TRBJ1-4; a possible D gene is TRBD1 (5 bases). CDR1 and CDR2 (germline): SGHTA, FQGNSA. Trimming removed 5 bases at V and 3 bases at J, with 10 bases between. The CDR3 runs 14 residues. DNA for the CDR3: TGTGCCAGCAGCCTGGGGGGTGCTAATGAAAAACTGTTTTTT. Protein sequence: CASSLGGANEKLFF.

The table lists this clone with a few counts. V and J are TRBV28 and TRBJ1-5, with D uncertain. The CDR3 runs to 12 residues. Trimming took off 6 bases at V and 6 bases at J, with 9 bases between the two ends. Germline CDR1 and CDR2: MDHEN and SYDVKM. The chain's CDR3 is CASRETAQPQHF. The CDR3 DNA reads TGTGCCAGCAGGGAAACAGCTCAGCCCCAGCATTTT.

The chain links TRBV10-3 to TRBJ2-1, with 12 bases identical to TRBD2. The J segment lost 6 bases and the V segment lost 10 bases, leaving 10 bases of the junction unmatched. The germline V gene has CDR1 ENHRY and CDR2 SYGVKD. There are 15 residues in the CDR3. CDR3 nucleotide sequence: TGTGCCACCACCAGGACTAGCGGGACCCCCAATGAGCAGTTCTTC. Its protein product is CATTRTSGTPNEQFF.

The chain employs TRBV5-1 and TRBJ2-3; 7 bases fit TRBD1. V lost 1 base to trimming and J lost 4 bases; unmatched junction nucleotides: 9. The CDR3 is made up of 16 amino acids. The germline V gene has CDR1 SGHRS and CDR2 YFSETQ. CDR3 DNA: TGCGCCAGCAGCTTGCCCCGACAGGGTATAGCAGATACGCAGTATTTT. Amino acids: CASSLPRQGIADTQYF.

The chain has TRBV2 and TRBJ1-1, with 8 positions matching TRBD1. The V gene end was trimmed by 7 bases and the J gene end by 4 bases; junction bases not matched to a gene: 8. The CDR3 sequence is 14 residues long. From germline, CDR1 is SNHLY and CDR2 FYNNEI. This CDR3 is CASILQGGGTEAFF. The CDR3 nucleotides are TGTGCCAGCATTCTACAGGGGGGAGGCACTGAAGCTTTCTTT.

The V call is TRBV5-1, the J call TRBJ2-2, with 7 positions matching TRBD1. The V and J ends lost 1 base and 2 bases, in that order; junction bases with no gene match: 2. CDR3 length: 15 residues. CDR1 and CDR2 from the germline V gene are SGHRS and YFSETQ. The CDR3 DNA reads as TGCGCCAGCAGCTTGAAGGGGGCCAACACCGGGGAGCTGTTTTTT. This codes for CASSLKGANTGELFF.

The J gene is TRBJ2-7, the V gene TRBV5-1; D may be TRBD2 (5 bases). In germline, CDR1 is SGHRS, CDR2 YFSETQ. V lost 0 bases and J 5 bases, leaving 9 bases between the germline ends. The CDR3 is made up of 13 amino acids. The CDR3 protein is CASSLDPGNEQYF. In DNA form, the CDR3 reads TGCGCCAGCAGCTTGGATCCGGGAAACGAGCAGTACTTC.

As regards this clone: The junction departs from germline at one end; a sequencing error may be responsible. The rearrangement links TRBV5-1 to TRBJ1-6, with D unresolved. The germline V gene encodes CDR1 SGHRS and CDR2 YFSETQ. There are 14 residues in the CDR3. CDR3 amino acids: CASSPSADKSPLHF. For the CDR3, the DNA is TGCGCCAGCAGCCCTTCTGCGGATAAGTCACCCCTCCACTTT.

The CDR3 coding sequence is TGCGCCAGCAGCCCCGGCCCGGGACAGGGGCACCTTGGTGGCTACACCTTC. It yields the protein CASSPGPGQGHLGGYTF. The rearrangement joins TRBV5-1 to TRBJ1-2, with 10 bases that match TRBD1. Germline V CDR1 and CDR2: SGHRS, YFSETQ. Losses at the gene ends were 4 bases for V and 7 bases for J; bases not matched to a gene: 16. This CDR3 is built from 17 residues.

V and J are TRBV10-1 and TRBJ2-7, with D maybe TRBD2 (6 bases). CDR1 is WNHNN and CDR2 is SYGVQD in the germline V gene (reference sequence). V shed 10 bases and J shed 7 bases, with 23 bases lying between them. The CDR3 sequence is 14 residues long. The CDR3 DNA is TGCGCCACTGGACTGGGCGGGGCGGCTCGGGAGCAGTACTTC. Residues: CATGLGGAAREQYF.

The gene calls are TRBV3-1 (or the pseudogene TRBV3-2) and TRBJ2-7, with 9 bases aligning to TRBD1. Looked up from germline, CDR1 is LGHDT and CDR2 is YNNKEL (reference sequence). J gave up 5 bases and V 0 bases, and 17 bases lay outside the gene matches. The CDR3 contains 19 residues. CDR3 bases: TGTGCCAGCAGCCAAGATCAACCCCGGGACAGGGCAGGCGGAGACGAGCAGTACTTC. It encodes CASSQDQPRDRAGGDEQYF.

V and J are TRBV19 and TRBJ2-1, with 8 bases matching TRBD2. V gave up 5 bases and J gave up 3 bases; unmatched junction bases: 6. Germline CDR1 LNHDA, CDR2 SQIVND (reference sequence). The CDR3 loop spans 15 amino acids. The CDR3 sequence is CASSVRSGNYNEQFF. CDR3 nucleotide sequence: TGTGCCAGTAGTGTTCGTAGCGGGAACTACAATGAGCAGTTCTTC.

This clone has only one observation. The DNA of the CDR3 is TGCGCCAGCAGCCTTCGGGACTGGGGACCCTACGAGCAGTACTTC. This codes for CASSLRDWGPYEQYF. This rearrangement joins TRBV4-1 to TRBJ2-7, with D perhaps TRBD2 (6 bases). The CDR3 is made up of 15 amino acids. CDR1 and CDR2 from the germline V gene are MGHRA and YSYEKL. V lost 4 bases and J 2 bases, leaving 15 bases between the germline ends.

This chain uses TRBV5-4 with TRBJ1-1; D is possibly TRBD1 (6 bases). The CDR3 is 13 residues long. Germline-derived CDR1 and CDR2 are SGHNT and YYREEE (reference sequence). Trimming stripped 2 bases from V and 6 bases from J, with 11 bases between. For the CDR3, the DNA is TGTGCCAGCAGCTTTCCAGAGGGGGCTGAAGCTTTCTTT. This sequence encodes CASSFPEGAEAFF.

The sample holds a few counts of this clone. The chain links TRBV5-1 to TRBJ2-3, with D uncertain. The germline V and J ends were trimmed by 3 bases and 6 bases, with 8 bases remaining between them. Germline CDR1 reads SGHRS; CDR2 reads YFSETQ. CDR3 size: 12 residues. CDR3 protein: CASSSTGDTQYF. The CDR3 DNA reads as TGCGCCAGCAGCTCGACTGGGGATACGCAGTATTTT.